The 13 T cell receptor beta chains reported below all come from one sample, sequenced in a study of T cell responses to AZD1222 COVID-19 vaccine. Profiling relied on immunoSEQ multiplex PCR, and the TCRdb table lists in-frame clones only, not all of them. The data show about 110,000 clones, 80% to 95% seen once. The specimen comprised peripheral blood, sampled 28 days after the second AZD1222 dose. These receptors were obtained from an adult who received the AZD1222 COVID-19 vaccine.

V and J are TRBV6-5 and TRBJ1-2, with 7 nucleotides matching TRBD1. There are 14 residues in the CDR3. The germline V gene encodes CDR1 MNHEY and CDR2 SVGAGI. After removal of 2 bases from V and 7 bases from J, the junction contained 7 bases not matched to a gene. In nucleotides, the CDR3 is TGTGCCAGCAGTTACAGACAGGGCATTGGTGGCTACACCTTC. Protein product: CASSYRQGIGGYTF.

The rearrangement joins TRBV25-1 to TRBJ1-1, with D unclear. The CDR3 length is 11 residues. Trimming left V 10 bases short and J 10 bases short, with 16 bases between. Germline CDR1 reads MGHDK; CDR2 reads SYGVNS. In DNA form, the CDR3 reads TGTGCCACCACTCGGGGAATCCTAGCTTTCTTT. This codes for CATTRGILAFF.

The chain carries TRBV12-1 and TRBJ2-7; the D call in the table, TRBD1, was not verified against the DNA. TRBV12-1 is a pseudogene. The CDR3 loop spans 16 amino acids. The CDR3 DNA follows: TGTGCCAGCAGCCCTACCGGGACAGGGGATTCCTACGAGCAGTACTTC. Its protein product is CASSPTGTGDSYEQYF.

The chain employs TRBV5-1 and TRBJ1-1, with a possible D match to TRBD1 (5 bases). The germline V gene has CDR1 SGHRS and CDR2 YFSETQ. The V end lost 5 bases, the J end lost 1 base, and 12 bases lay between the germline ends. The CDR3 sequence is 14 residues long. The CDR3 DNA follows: TGCGCCAGCAGATTCCCAACAGGGAACACTGAAGCTTTCTTT. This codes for CASRFPTGNTEAFF.

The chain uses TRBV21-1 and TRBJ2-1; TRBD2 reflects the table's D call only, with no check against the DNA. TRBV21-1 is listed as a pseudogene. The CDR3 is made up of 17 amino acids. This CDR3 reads CASRAGGSNLSYNEQFF. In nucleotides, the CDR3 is TGTGCCAGCAGGGCGGGAGGTTCAAACCTGTCCTACAATGAGCAGTTCTTC.

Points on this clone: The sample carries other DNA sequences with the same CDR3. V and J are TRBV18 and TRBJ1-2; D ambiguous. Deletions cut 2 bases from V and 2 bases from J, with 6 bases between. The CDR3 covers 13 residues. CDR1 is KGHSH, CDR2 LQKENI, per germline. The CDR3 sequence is CASSPTANYGYTF. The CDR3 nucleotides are TGTGCCAGCTCACCAACAGCGAACTATGGCTACACCTTC.

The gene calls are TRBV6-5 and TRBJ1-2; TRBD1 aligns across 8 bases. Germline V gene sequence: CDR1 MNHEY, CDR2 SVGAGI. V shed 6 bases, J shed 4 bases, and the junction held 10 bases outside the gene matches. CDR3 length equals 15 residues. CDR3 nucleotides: TGTGCCAGCAGAGCCCTAAGGGACAGGATCTATGGCTACACCTTC. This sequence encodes CASRALRDRIYGYTF.

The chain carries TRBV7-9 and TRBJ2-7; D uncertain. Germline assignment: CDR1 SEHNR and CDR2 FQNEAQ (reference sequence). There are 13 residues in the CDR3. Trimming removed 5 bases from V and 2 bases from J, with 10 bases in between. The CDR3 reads CASSPGLTYEQYF. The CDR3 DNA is TGTGCCAGCAGCCCCGGCCTTACCTACGAGCAGTACTTC. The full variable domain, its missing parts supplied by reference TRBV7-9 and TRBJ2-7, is DTGVSQNPRHKITKRGQNVTFRCDPISEHNRLYWYRQTLGQGPEFLTYFQNEAQLEKSRLLSDRFSAERPKGSFSTLEIQRTEQGDSAMYLCASSPGLTYEQYFGPGTRLTVT.

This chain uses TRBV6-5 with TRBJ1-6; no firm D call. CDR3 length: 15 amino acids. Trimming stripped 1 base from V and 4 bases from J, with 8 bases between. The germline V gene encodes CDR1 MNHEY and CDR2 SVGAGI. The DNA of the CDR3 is TGTGCCAGCAGTTACTGGACGGATTATAATTCACCCCTCCACTTT. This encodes CASSYWTDYNSPLHF.

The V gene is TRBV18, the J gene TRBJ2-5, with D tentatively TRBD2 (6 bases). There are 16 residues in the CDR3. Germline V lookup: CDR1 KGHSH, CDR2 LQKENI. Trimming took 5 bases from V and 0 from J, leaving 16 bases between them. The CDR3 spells CASSVGSGTYQETQYF. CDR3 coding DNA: TGTGCCAGCTCAGTAGGTTCCGGGACTTACCAAGAGACCCAGTACTTC.

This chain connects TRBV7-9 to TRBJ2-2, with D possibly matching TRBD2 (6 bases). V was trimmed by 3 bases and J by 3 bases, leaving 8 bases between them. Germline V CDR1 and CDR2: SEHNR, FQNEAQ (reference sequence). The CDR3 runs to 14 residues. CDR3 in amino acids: CASSLAGYTGELFF. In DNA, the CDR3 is TGTGCCAGCAGCTTGGCGGGGTACACCGGGGAGCTGTTTTTT.

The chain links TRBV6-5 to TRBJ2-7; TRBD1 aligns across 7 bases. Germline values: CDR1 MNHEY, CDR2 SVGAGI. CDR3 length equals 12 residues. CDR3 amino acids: CASGQASYEQYF. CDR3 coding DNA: TGTGCAAGTGGACAGGCATCCTACGAGCAGTACTTC.

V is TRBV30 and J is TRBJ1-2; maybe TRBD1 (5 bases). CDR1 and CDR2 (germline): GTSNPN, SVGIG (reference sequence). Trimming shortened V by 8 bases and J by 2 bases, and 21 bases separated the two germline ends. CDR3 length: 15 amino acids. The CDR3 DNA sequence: TGTGCCCGAAGCGACCCCAGGGTTGGCAACTATGGCTACACCTTC. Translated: CARSDPRVGNYGYTF.